This record covers a single T cell receptor beta chain. The record originates from a study of blood T cell repertoires in COVID-19. Overall study: PBMCs, B-cell-depleted T cells, or T cells provided the cDNA or gDNA that made up the material.

Under the authors' procedure: The assay estimated nucleated cells by amplifying reference gene primers. Assay used: immunoSEQ multiplex PCR; TCRdb lists only in-frame clones, some missing. V, J and clone size are taken as reported in that table, and D and trimming were inferred from the DNA itself. The sample includes 150,000 to 200,000 clones, approximately 81% of them seen just once. Participants came from 20 to 25 US areas, aged about 18 to 90 years. Allocation to cohorts depended on clinical history reported by the participants. The CDR3 length is 14 residues. With V trimmed by 2 bases and J by 3 bases, 1 base remained unmatched. From germline, CDR1 is SGHNT and CDR2 YENEEA.

Sequencing was carried out using PBMCs or T cells enriched from blood (not recorded which). This TCR was sampled from a woman in her 40s with acute COVID-19. J is TRBJ2-3 and V is TRBV11-3, with 8 positions matching TRBD2. CDR3 DNA sequence: TGTGCCAGCAGCTTAAGCGGGAGAACAGATACGCAGTATTTT. Its protein product is CASSLSGRTDTQYF. Full variable domain (remainder filled in from reference TRBV11-3 and TRBJ2-3): EAGVVQSPRYKIIEKKQPVAFWCNPISGHNTLYWYLQNLGQGPELLIRYENEEAVDDSQLPKDRFSAERLKGVDSTLKIQPAELGDSAVYLCASSLSGRTDTQYFGPGTRLTVL.